This T cell receptor (beta chain) was profiled in a study of cytomegalovirus exposure and HLA in healthy donors. Study-level results: An ancestry cluster, one associated with Asian ancestry, reportedly showed fewer N-insertions than the approximately 720-donor mean in a later analysis. With later analysis, a missense DCLRE1C variant became linked to TCR beta V- and J-gene trimming. A later analysis, which compared TCR beta chains of equal frequency, found the HLA-associated ones more clonally expanded. Several of the most significant clusters appeared, in a later analysis, to be linked to common viral pathogens.

Germline trimming cut 0 bases from V and 7 bases from J; bases unmatched to any gene: 8. Germline CDR1 reads LGHNA; CDR2 reads YSLEER. The length of the CDR3 is 17 residues. Primers included in the PCR were 60 Vbeta and 13 Jbeta primers. The repertoire was sequenced with immunoSEQ multiplex PCR; TCRdb's copy has only in-frame clones and lacks some. This table has about 190,000 clones, approximately 84% appearing once. About this clone itself: The antigen remains unidentified.

The receptor's source is a woman aged 45-65 years in good health and CMV-seropositive. This rearrangement joins TRBV4-3 to TRBJ2-1; 11 bases map to TRBD2. Sequencing used PBMCs. CDR3 in amino acids: CASSQDRVLAGGNEQFF. CDR3 sequence (DNA): TGCGCCAGCAGCCAAGACCGGGTTTTAGCGGGGGGGAATGAGCAGTTCTTC.